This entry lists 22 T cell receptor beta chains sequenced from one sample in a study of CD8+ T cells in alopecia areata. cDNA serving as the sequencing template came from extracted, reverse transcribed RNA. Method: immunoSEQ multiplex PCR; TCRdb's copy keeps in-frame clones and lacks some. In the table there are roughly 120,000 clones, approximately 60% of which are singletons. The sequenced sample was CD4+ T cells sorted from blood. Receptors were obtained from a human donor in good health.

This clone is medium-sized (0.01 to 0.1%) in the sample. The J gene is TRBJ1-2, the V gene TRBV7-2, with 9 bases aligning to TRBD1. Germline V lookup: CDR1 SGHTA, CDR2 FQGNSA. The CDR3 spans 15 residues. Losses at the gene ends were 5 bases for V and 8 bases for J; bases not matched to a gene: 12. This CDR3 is CASSPGTGLGGGYTF. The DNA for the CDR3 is TGTGCCAGCAGCCCTGGGACAGGGCTGGGGGGAGGCTACACCTTC.

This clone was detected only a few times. The CDR3 DNA follows: TGCAGCGTTGAAGTTTGGGAGGGGAGAACTGAAGCTTTCTTT. Protein product: CSVEVWEGRTEAFF. The chain has TRBV29-1 and TRBJ1-1; tentatively, D is TRBD1 (5 bases). Trimming removed 1 base at V and 5 bases at J, with 14 bases between. There are 14 residues in the CDR3. Germline lookup yields CDR1 SQVTM and CDR2 ANQGSEA.

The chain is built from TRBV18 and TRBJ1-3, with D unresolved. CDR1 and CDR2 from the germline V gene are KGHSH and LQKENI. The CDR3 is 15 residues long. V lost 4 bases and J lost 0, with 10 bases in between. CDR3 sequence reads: CASSLGSDSGNTIYF. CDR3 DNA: TGTGCCAGCTCACTCGGCAGCGACTCTGGAAACACCATATATTTT.

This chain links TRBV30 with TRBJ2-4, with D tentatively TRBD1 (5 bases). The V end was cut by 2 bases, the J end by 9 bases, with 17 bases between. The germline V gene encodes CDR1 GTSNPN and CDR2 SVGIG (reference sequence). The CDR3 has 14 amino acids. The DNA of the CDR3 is TGTGCCTGGAGTTTCGAAAGGGGTCTGGGCATTCAGTACTTC. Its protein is CAWSFERGLGIQYF.

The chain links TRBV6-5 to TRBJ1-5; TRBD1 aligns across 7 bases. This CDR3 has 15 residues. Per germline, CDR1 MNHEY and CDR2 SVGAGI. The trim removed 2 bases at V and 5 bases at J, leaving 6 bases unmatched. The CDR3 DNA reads TGTGCCAGCAGTTACACGACAGGGAGTGATCAGCCCCAGCATTTT. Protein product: CASSYTTGSDQPQHF.

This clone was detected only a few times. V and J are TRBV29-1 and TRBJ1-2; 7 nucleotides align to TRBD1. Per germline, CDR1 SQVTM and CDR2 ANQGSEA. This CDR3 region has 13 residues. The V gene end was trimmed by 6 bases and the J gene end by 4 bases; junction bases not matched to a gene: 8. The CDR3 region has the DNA TGCAGCGTCCAAAAGGGGGCTTCCTATGGCTACACCTTC. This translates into CSVQKGASYGYTF.

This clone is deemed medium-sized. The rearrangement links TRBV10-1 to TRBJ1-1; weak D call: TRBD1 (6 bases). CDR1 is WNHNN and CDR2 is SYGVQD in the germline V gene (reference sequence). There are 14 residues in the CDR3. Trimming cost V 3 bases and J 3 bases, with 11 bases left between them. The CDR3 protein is CASSDRGADTEAFF. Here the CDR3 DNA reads TGCGCCAGCAGTGACAGGGGCGCCGACACTGAAGCTTTCTTT.

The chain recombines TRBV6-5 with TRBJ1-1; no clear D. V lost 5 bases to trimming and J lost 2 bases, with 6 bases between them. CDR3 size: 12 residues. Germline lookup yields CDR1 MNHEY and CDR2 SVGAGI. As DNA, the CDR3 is TGTGCCAGCAGTCGGACTAACACTGAAGCTTTCTTT. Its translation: CASSRTNTEAFF.

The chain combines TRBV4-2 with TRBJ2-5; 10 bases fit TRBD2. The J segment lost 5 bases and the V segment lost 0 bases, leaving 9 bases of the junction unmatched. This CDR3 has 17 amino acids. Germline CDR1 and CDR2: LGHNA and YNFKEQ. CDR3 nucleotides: TGTGCCAGCAGCCAAGAGGCCGAGCGGGGGGGCGGGGAGACCCAGTACTTC. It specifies CASSQEAERGGGETQYF.

CDR3 sequence (DNA): TGTGCCAGCAGTGAGGGATTCCAGGTTCAGCCCCAGCATTTT. Its translation is CASSEGFQVQPQHF. V usage is TRBV6-1 and J usage is TRBJ1-5, with D unresolved. The CDR3 runs 14 residues. V was trimmed by 3 bases and J by 6 bases, leaving 12 bases between them. Looked up from germline, CDR1 is MNHNS and CDR2 is SASEGT.

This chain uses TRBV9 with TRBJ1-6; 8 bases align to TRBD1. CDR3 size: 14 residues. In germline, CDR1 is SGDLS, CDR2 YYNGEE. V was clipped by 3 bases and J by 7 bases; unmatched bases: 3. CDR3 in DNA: TGTGCCAGCAGCGAGACAGGGGACAATTCACCCCTCCACTTT. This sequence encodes CASSETGDNSPLHF.

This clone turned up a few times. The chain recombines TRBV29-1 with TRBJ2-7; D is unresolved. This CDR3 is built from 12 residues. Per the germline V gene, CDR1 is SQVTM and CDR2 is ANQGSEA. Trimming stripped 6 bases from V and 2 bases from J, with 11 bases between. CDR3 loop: CSVGSQAYEQYF. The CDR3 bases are TGCAGCGTGGGGTCCCAAGCCTACGAGCAGTACTTC.

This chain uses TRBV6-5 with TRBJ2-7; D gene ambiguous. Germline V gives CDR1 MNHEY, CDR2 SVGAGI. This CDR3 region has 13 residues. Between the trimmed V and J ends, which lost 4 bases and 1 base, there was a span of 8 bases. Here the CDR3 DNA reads TGTGCCAGCAGTTCGTCACGGTCCTACGAGCAGTACTTC. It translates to CASSSSRSYEQYF.

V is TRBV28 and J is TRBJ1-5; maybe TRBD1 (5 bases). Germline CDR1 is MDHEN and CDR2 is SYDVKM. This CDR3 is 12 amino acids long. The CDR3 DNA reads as TGTGCAGGGGCGCAGACCAATCAGCCCCAGCATTTT. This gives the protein CAGAQTNQPQHF.

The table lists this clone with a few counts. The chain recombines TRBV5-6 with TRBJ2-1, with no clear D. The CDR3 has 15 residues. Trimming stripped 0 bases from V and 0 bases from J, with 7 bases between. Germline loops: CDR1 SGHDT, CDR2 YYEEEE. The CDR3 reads CASSLESSSYNEQFF. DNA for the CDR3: TGTGCCAGCAGCTTGGAATCCAGCTCCTACAATGAGCAGTTCTTC.

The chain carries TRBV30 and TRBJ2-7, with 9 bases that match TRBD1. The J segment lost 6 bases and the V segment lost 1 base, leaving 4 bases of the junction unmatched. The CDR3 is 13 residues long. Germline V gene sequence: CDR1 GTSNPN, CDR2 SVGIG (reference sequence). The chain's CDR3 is CAWSGDRASEQYF. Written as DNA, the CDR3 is TGTGCCTGGAGTGGGGACAGGGCGAGCGAGCAGTACTTC.

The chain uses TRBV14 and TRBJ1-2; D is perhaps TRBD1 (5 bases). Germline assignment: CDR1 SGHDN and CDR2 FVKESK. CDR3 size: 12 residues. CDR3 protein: CASTGPGRGYTF. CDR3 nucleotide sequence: TGTGCATCGACGGGGCCCGGGAGAGGGTACACCTTC.

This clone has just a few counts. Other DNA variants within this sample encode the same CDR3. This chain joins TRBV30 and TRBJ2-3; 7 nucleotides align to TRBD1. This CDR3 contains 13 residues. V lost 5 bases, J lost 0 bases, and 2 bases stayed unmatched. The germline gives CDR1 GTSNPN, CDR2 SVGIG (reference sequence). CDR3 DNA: TGTGCCTGGTCGGGACAGAGCACAGATACGCAGTATTTT. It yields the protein CAWSGQSTDTQYF. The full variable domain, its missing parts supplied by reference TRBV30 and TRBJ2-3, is SQTIHQWPATLVQPVGSPLSLECTVEGTSNPNLYWYRQAAGRGLQLLFYSVGIGQISSEVPQNLSASRPQDRQFILSSKKLLLSDSGFYLCAWSGQSTDTQYFGPGTRLTVL.

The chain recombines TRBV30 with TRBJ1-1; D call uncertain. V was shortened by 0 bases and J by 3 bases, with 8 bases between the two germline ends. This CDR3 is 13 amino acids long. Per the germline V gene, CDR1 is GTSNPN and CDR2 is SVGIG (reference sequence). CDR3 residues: CAWSVSLYTEAFF. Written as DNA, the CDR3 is TGTGCCTGGAGTGTGTCCCTATACACTGAAGCTTTCTTT.

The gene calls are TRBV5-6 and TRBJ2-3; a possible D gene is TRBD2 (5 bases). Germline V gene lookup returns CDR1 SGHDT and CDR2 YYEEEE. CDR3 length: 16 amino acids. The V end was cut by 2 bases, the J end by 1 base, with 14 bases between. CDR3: CASSLRRGPRTDTQYF. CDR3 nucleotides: TGTGCCAGCAGCTTACGGCGCGGGCCCCGCACAGATACGCAGTATTTT.

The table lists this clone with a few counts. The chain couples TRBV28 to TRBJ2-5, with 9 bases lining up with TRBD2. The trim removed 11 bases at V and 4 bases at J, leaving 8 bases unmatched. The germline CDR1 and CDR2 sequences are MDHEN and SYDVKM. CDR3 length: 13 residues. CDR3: CAAGGGAVETQYF. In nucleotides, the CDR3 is TGTGCCGCGGGCGGGGGGGCAGTAGAGACCCAGTACTTC.

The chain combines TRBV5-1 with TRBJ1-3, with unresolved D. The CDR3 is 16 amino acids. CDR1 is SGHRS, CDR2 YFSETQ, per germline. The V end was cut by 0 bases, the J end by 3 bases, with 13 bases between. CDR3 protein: CASSLESAMSGNTIYF. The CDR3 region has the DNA TGCGCCAGCAGCTTGGAATCGGCGATGAGTGGAAACACCATATATTTT.